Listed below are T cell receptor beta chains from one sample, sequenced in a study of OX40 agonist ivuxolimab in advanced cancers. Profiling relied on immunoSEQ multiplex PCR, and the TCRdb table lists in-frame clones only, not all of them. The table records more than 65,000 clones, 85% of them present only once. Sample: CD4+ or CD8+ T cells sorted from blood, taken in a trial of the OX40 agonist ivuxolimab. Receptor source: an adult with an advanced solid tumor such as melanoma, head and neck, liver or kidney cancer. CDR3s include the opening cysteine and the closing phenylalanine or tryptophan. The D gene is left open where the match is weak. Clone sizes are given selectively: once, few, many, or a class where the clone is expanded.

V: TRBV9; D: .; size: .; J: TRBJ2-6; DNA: TGTGCCAGCAGGTCCCGAAACTCTGGGGCCAACGTCCTGACTTTC; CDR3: CASRSRNSGANVLTF
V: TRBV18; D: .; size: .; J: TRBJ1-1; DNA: TGTGCCAGCTCACCCGACACTACTGAAGCTTTCTTT; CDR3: CASSPDTTEAFF
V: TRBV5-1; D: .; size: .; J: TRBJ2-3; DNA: TGCGCCAGCAGCCTGACTAGTCTGGGGGATACGCAGTATTTT; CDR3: CASSLTSLGDTQYF
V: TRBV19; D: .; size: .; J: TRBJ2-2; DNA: TGTGCCAGTAAGACCGGGACAAAGGGCTATACCGGGGAGCTGTTTTTT; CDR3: CASKTGTKGYTGELFF
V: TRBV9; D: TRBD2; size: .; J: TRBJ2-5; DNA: TGTGCCAGCAGCGTAGGGCTAGCGGGGGCTCAAGAGACCCAGTACTTC; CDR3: CASSVGLAGAQETQYF
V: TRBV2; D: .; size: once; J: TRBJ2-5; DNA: TGTGCCAGCACCCGAGGATACCAAGAGACCCAGTACTTC; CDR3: CASTRGYQETQYF
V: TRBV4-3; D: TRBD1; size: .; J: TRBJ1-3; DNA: TGCGCCAGCAGCCATATCACAGGGGTAGGAAACACCATATATTTT; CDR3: CASSHITGVGNTIYF
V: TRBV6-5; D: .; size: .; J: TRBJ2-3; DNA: TGTGCCAGCAGCCCCCTCGCGGCAGATACGCAGTATTTT; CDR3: CASSPLAADTQYF
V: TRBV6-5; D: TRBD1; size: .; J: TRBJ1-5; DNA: TGTGCCAGCAGGGACAGGGCCTCTCATCAGCCCCAGCATTTT; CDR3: CASRDRASHQPQHF
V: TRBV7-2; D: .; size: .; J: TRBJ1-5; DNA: TGTGCCAGCAGCTTAGGGTCTAGCTGGCAGCCCCAGCATTTT; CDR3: CASSLGSSWQPQHF
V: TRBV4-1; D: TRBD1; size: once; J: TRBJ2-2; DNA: TGCGCCAGCAGCCGCCAACAGGGGGCTTCCGGGGAGCTGTTTTTT; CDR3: CASSRQQGASGELFF
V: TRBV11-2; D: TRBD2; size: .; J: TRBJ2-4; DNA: TGTGCCAGCAGCAGCGGGGGTCTAGCCAAAAACATTCAGTACTTC; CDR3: CASSSGGLAKNIQYF
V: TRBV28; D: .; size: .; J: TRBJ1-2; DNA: TGTGCCAGCAGTTTCCCCAGGGGCATCCCACAATTTAACTATGGCTACACCTTC; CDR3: CASSFPRGIPQFNYGYTF
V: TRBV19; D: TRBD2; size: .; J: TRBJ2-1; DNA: TGTGCCAGTAGTAGACAGGGGACTAGCGGGGGGTTCAATGAGCAGTTCTTC; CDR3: CASSRQGTSGGFNEQFF
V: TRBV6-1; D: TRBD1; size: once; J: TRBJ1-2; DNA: TGTGCCAGCAGAAGACAGGGTGCAGGCTACACCTTC; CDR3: CASRRQGAGYTF